The 14 T cell receptor beta chains below come from one sample, sequenced in a study of blood T cell repertoires in COVID-19. Method: immunoSEQ multiplex PCR; TCRdb's copy keeps in-frame clones and lacks some. The sample has around 40,000 clones; around 92% are singletons. Sequenced input: peripheral blood. The receptors stem from a human donor in a cohort sampled during active COVID-19.

The V call is TRBV6-2 or TRBV6-3, the J call TRBJ2-5; 11 bases are shared with TRBD1. The CDR3 is 14 amino acids. Germline V gene lookup returns CDR1 MNHEY and CDR2 SVGEGT. V lost 6 bases to trimming and J lost 4 bases; unmatched junction nucleotides: 4. The CDR3 sequence is CASSQGQGVETQYF. In DNA, the CDR3 is TGTGCCAGCAGCCAGGGACAGGGGGTAGAGACCCAGTACTTC.

This clone was seen a single time. The chain couples TRBV19 to TRBJ2-3, with 9 bases identical to TRBD1. CDR1 and CDR2 (germline): LNHDA, SQIVND (reference sequence). This CDR3 comprises 19 residues. With V trimmed by 9 bases and J by 0 bases, 19 bases remained unmatched. DNA of the CDR3: TGTGCCAGCAGATCCCTTGCCTACGGGACAGGGAAAAGCACAGATACGCAGTATTTT. Its protein is CASRSLAYGTGKSTDTQYF.

This chain uses TRBV10-3 with TRBJ2-3; maybe TRBD2 (6 bases). This CDR3 spans 13 amino acids. V lost 11 bases and J 3 bases, leaving 15 bases between the germline ends. CDR1 and CDR2 (germline): ENHRY, SYGVKD. The CDR3 loop reads CAFRDSGTDTQYF. CDR3 DNA sequence: TGTGCCTTCCGGGACTCAGGGACAGATACGCAGTATTTT.

This chain uses TRBV11-2 with TRBJ2-5; 15 nucleotides align to TRBD2. CDR3 length equals 19 residues. After removal of 6 bases from V and 5 bases from J, the junction contained 16 bases not matched to a gene. Germline V gene lookup returns CDR1 SGHAT and CDR2 FQNNGV. The CDR3 region has the DNA TGTGCCAGCAGAGATCCGGGACTAGCGGGGGGCCCGGCATTTGAGACCCAGTACTTC. Translating gives CASRDPGLAGGPAFETQYF.

The chain uses TRBV19 and TRBJ2-5; TRBD1 matches at 10 bases. Germline V gives CDR1 LNHDA, CDR2 SQIVND (reference sequence). After removal of 8 bases from V and 5 bases from J, the junction contained 8 bases not matched to a gene. This CDR3 is built from 14 residues. CDR3 amino acids: CASFGTGVGETQYF. CDR3 DNA: TGTGCCAGTTTCGGGACAGGGGTAGGGGAGACCCAGTACTTC.

V usage is TRBV9 and J usage is TRBJ2-3; possible D gene TRBD2, 6 bases. CDR3 size: 16 residues. The V and J ends lost 3 bases and 5 bases respectively, with 19 bases between them. Germline values: CDR1 SGDLS, CDR2 YYNGEE. DNA of the CDR3: TGTGCCAGCAGCGCCCTCCCGGGACTCCCTGGAGATACGCAGTATTTT. It is translated as CASSALPGLPGDTQYF.

V usage is TRBV7-8 and J usage is TRBJ1-1; D remains unclear. V was clipped by 5 bases and J by 6 bases, with 22 bases between them. This CDR3 contains 16 residues. Per germline, CDR1 SGHVS and CDR2 FQNEAQ. Written as DNA, the CDR3 is TGTGCCAGCAGCGAACCCCAATTGGGCTTGGTGGCTGAAGCTTTCTTT. This codes for CASSEPQLGLVAEAFF. The full variable domain, rest sourced from reference TRBV7-8 and TRBJ1-1, is GAGVSQSPRYKVAKRGQDVALRCDPISGHVSLFWYQQALGQGPEFLTYFQNEAQLDKSGLPSDRFFAERPEGSVSTLKIQRTQQEDSAVYLCASSEPQLGLVAEAFFGQGTRLTVV.

This clone was seen a single time. V gene TRBV18 combines with J gene TRBJ1-1; tentative D call: TRBD1 (5 bases). This CDR3 contains 14 residues. Germline CDR1 is KGHSH and CDR2 is LQKENI. The ends were cut back, 3 bases at V and 1 base at J, with 9 bases in the middle. CDR3 sequence: CASSPGQQNTEAFF. The CDR3 bases are TGTGCCAGCTCACCGGGGCAGCAGAACACTGAAGCTTTCTTT.

Here the CDR3 reads CASSLDWTAGYGYTF. The CDR3 bases are TGTGCCAGCAGCTTAGACTGGACAGCCGGCTATGGCTACACCTTC. This rearrangement joins TRBV7-2 to TRBJ1-2, with D possibly matching TRBD1 (6 bases). CDR3 size: 15 residues. V was shortened by 1 base and J by 4 bases, with 13 bases between the two germline ends. Germline loops: CDR1 SGHTA, CDR2 FQGNSA.

The genes are TRBV29-1 and TRBJ2-7; the match to TRBD1 covers 8 bases. Looked up from germline, CDR1 is SQVTM and CDR2 is ANQGSEA. This CDR3 spans 11 amino acids. The trim removed 5 bases at V and 5 bases at J, leaving 2 bases unmatched. CDR3 sequence reads: CSVQGAHEQYF. In DNA, the CDR3 is TGCAGCGTTCAGGGGGCCCACGAGCAGTACTTC.

The chain joins TRBV5-1 to TRBJ2-7, with D possibly TRBD2 on 6 matching bases. The CDR3 consists of 13 residues. With 0 bases removed from V and 3 bases from J, the gap between germline ends came to 7 bases. Germline V gives CDR1 SGHRS, CDR2 YFSETQ. This chain's CDR3 is CASSLGDFYEQYF. The CDR3 DNA sequence: TGCGCCAGCAGCTTGGGGGACTTCTACGAGCAGTACTTC.

The chain carries TRBV6-5 and TRBJ2-2; D may be TRBD1 (7 bases). The CDR3 loop spans 14 amino acids. Trimming cost V 7 bases and J 7 bases, with 16 bases left between them. Germline V gene sequence: CDR1 MNHEY, CDR2 SVGAGI. The CDR3 nucleotides are TGTGCCAGCAAAGCCAGGGGGGAAGTCGGGGAGCTGTTTTTT. This codes for CASKARGEVGELFF.

V gene TRBV6-2 or TRBV6-3 combines with J gene TRBJ1-2; tentative D call: TRBD1 (6 bases). Germline V gives CDR1 MNHEY, CDR2 SVGEGT. This CDR3 comprises 15 residues. Deletions cut 0 bases from V and 4 bases from J, with 12 bases between. DNA of the CDR3: TGTGCCAGCAGTTACTCGGGGGGGCTCGGCTATGGCTACACCTTC. Translating it yields CASSYSGGLGYGYTF.

A single count supports this clone. The chain combines TRBV3-1 (or the pseudogene TRBV3-2) with TRBJ1-4, with TRBD1 matching 7 bases. V shed 2 bases and J 4 bases; nucleotides not matched to a gene: 4. This CDR3 is 15 amino acids long. Per the germline V gene, CDR1 is LGHDT and CDR2 is YNNKEL (reference sequence). CDR3 residues: CASSQNRGFNEKLFF. In DNA, the CDR3 is TGTGCCAGCAGCCAAAACAGGGGATTTAATGAAAAACTGTTTTTT.